This T cell receptor beta chain was obtained from a study of cytomegalovirus exposure and HLA in healthy donors. Germline CDR1 and CDR2: MNHEY and SMNVEV (reference sequence). The CDR3 covers 16 residues. The junction had 2 bases not matched to a gene; V was cut back by 1 base and J by 2 bases. PCR employed 60 Vbeta and 13 Jbeta primers. Generated by immunoSEQ multiplex PCR, the TCRdb table keeps only in-frame clones and is missing some. The data hold a few hundred thousand clones, with roughly 90% observed a single time. Input material: PBMCs. J is TRBJ2-7 and V is TRBV27; 13 positions agree with TRBD2. The receptor was derived from a woman aged 18-35 years in good health and CMV-seronegative. CDR3 region: CASSLLTSGGPYEQYF. DNA of the CDR3: TGTGCCAGCAGTTTATTGACTAGCGGGGGGCCCTACGAGCAGTACTTC.